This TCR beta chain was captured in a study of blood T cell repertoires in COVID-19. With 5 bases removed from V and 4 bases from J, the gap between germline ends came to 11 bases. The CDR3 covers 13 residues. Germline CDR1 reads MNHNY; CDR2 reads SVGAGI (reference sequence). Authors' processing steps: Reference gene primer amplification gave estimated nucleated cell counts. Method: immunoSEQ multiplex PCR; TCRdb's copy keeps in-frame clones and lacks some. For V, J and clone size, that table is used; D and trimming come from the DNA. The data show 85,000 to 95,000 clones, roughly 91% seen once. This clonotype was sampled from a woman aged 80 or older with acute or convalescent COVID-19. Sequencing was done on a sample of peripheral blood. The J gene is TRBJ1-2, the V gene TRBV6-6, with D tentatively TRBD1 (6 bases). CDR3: CASSKDRSYGYTF. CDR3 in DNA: TGTGCCAGCAGTAAGGACAGAAGCTATGGCTACACCTTC.